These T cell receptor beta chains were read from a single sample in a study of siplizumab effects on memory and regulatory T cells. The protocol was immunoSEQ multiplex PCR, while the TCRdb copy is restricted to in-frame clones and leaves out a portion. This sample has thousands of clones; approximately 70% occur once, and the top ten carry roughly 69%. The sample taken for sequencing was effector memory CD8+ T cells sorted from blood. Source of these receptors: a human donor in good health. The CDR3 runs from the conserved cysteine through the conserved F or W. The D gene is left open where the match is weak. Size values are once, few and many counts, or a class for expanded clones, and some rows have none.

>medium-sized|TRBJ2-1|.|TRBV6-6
CASSYGREQFF
TGTGCCAGCAGTTACGGGCGAGAGCAGTTCTTC
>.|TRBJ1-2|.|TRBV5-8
CASSTPGTVRGHGYTF
TGTGCCAGCAGCACACCCGGGACCGTTAGAGGTCACGGCTACACCTTC
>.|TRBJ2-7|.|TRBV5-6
CASSPVTTYEQYF
TGTGCCAGCAGCCCAGTGACCACCTACGAGCAGTACTTC
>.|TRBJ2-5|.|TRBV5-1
CASRPGDSWGETQYF
TGCGCCAGCAGGCCGGGGGACTCCTGGGGGGAGACCCAGTACTTC
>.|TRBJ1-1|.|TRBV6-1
CASSEALGGNTEAFF
TGTGCCAGCAGTGAAGCGCTGGGTGGGAACACTGAAGCTTTCTTT
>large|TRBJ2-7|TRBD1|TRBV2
CASRPTGLSYEQYF
TGTGCCAGCAGACCGACAGGGTTGTCCTACGAGCAGTACTTC
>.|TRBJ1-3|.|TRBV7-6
CASSGGSGNTIYF
TGTGCCAGCAGCGGGGGTTCCGGAAACACCATATATTTT
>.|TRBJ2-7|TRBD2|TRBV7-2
CASSLWTSGANEQYF
TGTGCCAGCAGCTTGTGGACTAGCGGGGCGAACGAGCAGTACTTC
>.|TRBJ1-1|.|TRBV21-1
CASSKGWGRPLKAEAFF
TGTGCCAGCAGCAAGGGGTGGGGAAGGCCCCTCAAGGCTGAAGCTTTCTTT
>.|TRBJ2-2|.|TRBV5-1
CASSGDGGRNTGELFF
TGCGCCAGCAGCGGGGACGGAGGAAGGAACACCGGGGAGCTGTTTTTT
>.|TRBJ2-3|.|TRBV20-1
CSARYSDTQYF
TGCAGTGCTAGATACTCAGATACGCAGTATTTT
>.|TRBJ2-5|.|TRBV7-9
CASSRTISGYQETQYF
TGTGCCAGCAGCCGAACAATCAGTGGGTACCAAGAGACCCAGTACTTC
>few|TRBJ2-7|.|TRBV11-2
CASILNPYEQYF
TGTGCCAGCATCCTCAACCCCTACGAGCAGTACTTC
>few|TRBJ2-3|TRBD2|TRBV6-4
CASSDREGPDTQYF
TGTGCCAGCAGTGACCGGGAGGGCCCAGATACGCAGTATTTT
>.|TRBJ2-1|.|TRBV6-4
CASSDGGASGEQFF
TGTGCCAGCAGTGACGGGGGGGCCTCGGGTGAGCAGTTCTTC
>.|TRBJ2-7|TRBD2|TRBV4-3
CASSLMTSGDYEQYF
TGCGCCAGCAGCCTAATGACTAGCGGTGACTACGAGCAGTACTTC
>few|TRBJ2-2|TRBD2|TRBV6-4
CASSDSAGGPGELFF
TGTGCCAGCAGTGACTCAGCGGGGGGGCCCGGGGAGCTGTTTTTT
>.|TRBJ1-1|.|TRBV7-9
CASSMDTEAFF
TGTGCCAGCAGCATGGACACTGAAGCTTTCTTT
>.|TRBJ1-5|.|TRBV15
CATSSFHIGRTNQPQHF
TGTGCCACCAGCAGTTTTCATATAGGCAGAACCAATCAGCCCCAGCATTTT
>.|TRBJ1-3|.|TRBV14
CASSQWGPGNTIYF
TGTGCCAGCAGCCAATGGGGCCCGGGGAACACCATATATTTT
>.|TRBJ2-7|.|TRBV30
CAWSLTYEQYF
TGTGCCTGGAGCCTGACCTACGAGCAGTACTTC
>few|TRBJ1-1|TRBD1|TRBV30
CAWRGTGGGYMNTEAFF
TGTGCCTGGAGAGGGACAGGGGGTGGATACATGAACACTGAAGCTTTCTTT
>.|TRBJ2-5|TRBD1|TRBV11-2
CASSSLGGRGPETQYF
TGTGCCAGCAGCTCCCTGGGCGGCAGGGGGCCAGAGACCCAGTACTTC
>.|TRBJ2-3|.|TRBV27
CASSQWTILTADTQYF
TGTGCCAGCAGTCAATGGACTATCCTTACGGCAGATACGCAGTATTTT
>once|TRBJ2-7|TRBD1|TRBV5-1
CASTLRDRGLYEQYF
TGCGCCAGCACCCTACGCGACAGGGGGCTCTACGAGCAGTACTTC
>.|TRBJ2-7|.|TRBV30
CAWKVTDILSYEQYF
TGTGCCTGGAAGGTTACCGACATCCTCTCCTACGAGCAGTACTTC
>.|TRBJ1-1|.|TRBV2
CASIEATEAFF
TGTGCCAGCATCGAGGCGACTGAAGCTTTCTTT
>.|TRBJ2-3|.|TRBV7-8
CASSLETATNTDTQYF
TGTGCCAGCAGCTTAGAGACGGCTACTAACACAGATACGCAGTATTTT